The present T cell receptor (beta chain) was sequenced within a study of identical twins' blood T cells. This clonotype occurred a few times. Germline-derived CDR1 and CDR2 are LGHNA and YSLEER. The CDR3 spans 18 residues. V lost 1 base, J lost 6 bases, and 8 bases stayed unmatched. TCRdb recomputed calls from the 5' RACE reads with MiXCR, one row per CDR3 protein. The table records around 380,000 distinct CDR3 sequences, 28% of them present only once. The J gene is TRBJ2-1, the V gene TRBV4-3; 14 bases agree with TRBD2. Material for sequencing was PBMCs. The receptor was isolated from a woman aged 18 to 55 in good health. The CDR3 loop is CASSQGGLAGGVSNEQFF. The DNA of the CDR3 is TGCGCCAGCAGCCAAGGTGGACTAGCGGGAGGTGTCTCCAATGAGCAGTTCTTC.